This T cell receptor (beta chain) originates from a study of Ad26.COV2.S vaccination and SARS-CoV-2 variants. Regarding the study as a whole: Breadth of non-spike TCRs did not differ between vaccinees and placebo recipients.

Treatment noted: roughly 20 received Ad26.COV2.S at low or high dose, single or two shots; five or six received placebo; per-sample allocation not given. Vaccine and placebo recipients were sampled on day 63 after the first injection. The sample came from a Boston adult aged 18-55 years. Germline V gene lookup returns CDR1 LGHDT and CDR2 YNNKEL (reference sequence). The CDR3 loop spans 14 amino acids. Trimming removed 1 base from V and 1 base from J, with 7 bases in between. Sequenced by immunoSEQ multiplex PCR; TCRdb stores in-frame clones only, minus some. This sample yields about 460,000 clones, of which nearly 90% are seen a single time; 1.5% to 2% belongs to the top ten. Turning to this clone: Its antigen is not identified.

Sequencing used peripheral blood, obtained in a trial of Ad26.COV2.S vaccine versus placebo. This clonotype originated in a person aged 18-60 years who received the Ad26.COV2.S COVID-19 vaccine or a placebo. The chain carries TRBV3-1 (or the pseudogene TRBV3-2) and TRBJ1-2; D perhaps matches TRBD1 (5 bases). CDR3 protein: CASSQGTYNYGYTF. The CDR3 coding sequence is TGTGCCAGCAGCCAAGGGACATATAACTATGGCTACACCTTC.